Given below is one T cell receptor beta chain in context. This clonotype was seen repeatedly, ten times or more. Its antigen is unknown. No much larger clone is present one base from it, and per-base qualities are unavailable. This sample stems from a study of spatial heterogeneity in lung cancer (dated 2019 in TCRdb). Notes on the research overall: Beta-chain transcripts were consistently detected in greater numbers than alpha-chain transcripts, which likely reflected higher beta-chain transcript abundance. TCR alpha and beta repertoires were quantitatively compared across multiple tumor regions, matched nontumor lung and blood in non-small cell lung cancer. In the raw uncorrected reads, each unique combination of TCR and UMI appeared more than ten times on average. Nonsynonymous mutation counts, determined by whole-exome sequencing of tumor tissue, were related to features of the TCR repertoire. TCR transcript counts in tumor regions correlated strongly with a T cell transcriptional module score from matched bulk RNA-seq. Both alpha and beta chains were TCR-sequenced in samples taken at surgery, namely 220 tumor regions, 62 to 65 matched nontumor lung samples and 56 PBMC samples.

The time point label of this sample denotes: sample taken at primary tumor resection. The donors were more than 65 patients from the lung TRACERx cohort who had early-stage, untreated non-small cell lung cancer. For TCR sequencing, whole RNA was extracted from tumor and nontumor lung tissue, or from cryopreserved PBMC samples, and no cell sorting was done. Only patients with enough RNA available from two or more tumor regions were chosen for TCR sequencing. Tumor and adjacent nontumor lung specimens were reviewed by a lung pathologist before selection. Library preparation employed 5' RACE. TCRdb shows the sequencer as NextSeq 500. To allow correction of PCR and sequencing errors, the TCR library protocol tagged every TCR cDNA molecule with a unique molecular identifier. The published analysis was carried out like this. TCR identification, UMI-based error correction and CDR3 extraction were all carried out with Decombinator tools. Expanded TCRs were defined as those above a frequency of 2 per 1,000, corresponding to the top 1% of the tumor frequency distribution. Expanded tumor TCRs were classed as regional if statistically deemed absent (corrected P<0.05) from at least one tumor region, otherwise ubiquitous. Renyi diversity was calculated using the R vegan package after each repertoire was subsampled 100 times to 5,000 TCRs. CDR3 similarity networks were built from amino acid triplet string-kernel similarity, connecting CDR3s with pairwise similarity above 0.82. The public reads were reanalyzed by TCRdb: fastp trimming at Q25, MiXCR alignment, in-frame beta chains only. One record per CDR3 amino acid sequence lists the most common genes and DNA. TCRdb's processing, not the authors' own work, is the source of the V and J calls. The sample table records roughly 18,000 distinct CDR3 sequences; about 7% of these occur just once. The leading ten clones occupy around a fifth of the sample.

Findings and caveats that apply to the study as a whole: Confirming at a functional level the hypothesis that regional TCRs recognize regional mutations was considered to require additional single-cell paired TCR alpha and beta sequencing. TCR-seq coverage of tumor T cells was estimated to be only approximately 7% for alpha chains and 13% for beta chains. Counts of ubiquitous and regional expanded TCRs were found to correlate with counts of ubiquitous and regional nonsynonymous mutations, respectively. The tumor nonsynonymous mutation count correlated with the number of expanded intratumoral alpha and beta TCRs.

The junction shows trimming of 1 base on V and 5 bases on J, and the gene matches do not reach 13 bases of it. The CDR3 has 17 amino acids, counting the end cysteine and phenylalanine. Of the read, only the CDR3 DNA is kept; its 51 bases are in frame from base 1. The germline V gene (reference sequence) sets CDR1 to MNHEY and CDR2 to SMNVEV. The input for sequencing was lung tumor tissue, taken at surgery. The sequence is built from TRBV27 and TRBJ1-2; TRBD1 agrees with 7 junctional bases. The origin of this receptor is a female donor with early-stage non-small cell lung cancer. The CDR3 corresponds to CASSLYFGGAGGYGYTF. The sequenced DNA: TGTGCCAGCAGTTTATATTTTGGTGGGGCAGGGGGGTATGGCTACACCTTC.